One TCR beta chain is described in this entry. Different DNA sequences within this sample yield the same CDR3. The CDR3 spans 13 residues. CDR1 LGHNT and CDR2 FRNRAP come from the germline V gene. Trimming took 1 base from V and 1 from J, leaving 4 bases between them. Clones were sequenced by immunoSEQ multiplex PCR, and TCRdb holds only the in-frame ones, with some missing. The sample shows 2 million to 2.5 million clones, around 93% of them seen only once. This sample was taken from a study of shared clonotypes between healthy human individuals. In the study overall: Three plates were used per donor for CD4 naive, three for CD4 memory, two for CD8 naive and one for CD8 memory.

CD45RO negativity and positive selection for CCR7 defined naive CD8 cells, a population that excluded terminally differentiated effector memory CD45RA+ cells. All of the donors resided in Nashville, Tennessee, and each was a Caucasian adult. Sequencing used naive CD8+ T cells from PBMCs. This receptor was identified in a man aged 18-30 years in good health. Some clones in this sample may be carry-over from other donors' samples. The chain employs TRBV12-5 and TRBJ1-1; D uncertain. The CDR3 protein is CASGLGRNTEAFF. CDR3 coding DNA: TGTGCTAGTGGTTTGGGTAGGAACACTGAAGCTTTCTTT.